A single sample gave rise to the 5 T cell receptor beta chains below, sequenced in a study of CD8+ T cells in alopecia areata. Treatment meaning: oral pan-JAK inhibitor, 5-10 mg twice daily. cDNA prepared by RNA extraction and subsequent reverse transcription served as the template for sequencing. Profiled with immunoSEQ multiplex PCR; TCRdb holds only in-frame clones, not every one. The table lists 75,000 to 85,000 clones, 66% of them singletons, with 23% in the top ten. The starting material was CD8+ T cells sorted from blood, obtained at week 24, from a patient treated with tofacitinib. These TCRs come from a human donor with alopecia areata.

V is TRBV23-1 and J is TRBJ1-2; D perhaps matches TRBD1 (5 bases). TRBV23-1 is given ORF status, its function remaining uncertain. The V end was cut by 2 bases, the J end by 1 base, with 17 bases between. This CDR3 comprises 17 residues. The CDR3 sequence: CASSQDLWAGYNYGYTF. In DNA, the CDR3 is TGCGCCAGCAGTCAAGACCTATGGGCAGGGTATAACTATGGCTACACCTTC.

The genes are TRBV7-3 and TRBJ2-1; D not certain. V lost 6 bases and J 8 bases, leaving 14 bases between the germline ends. This CDR3 comprises 13 residues. CDR1 and CDR2 from the germline V gene are SGHTA and FQGTGA. The CDR3 bases are TGTGCCAGCAGTTCCCTACATGGAGATGAGCAGTTCTTC. Translating gives CASSSLHGDEQFF. The entire variable domain, with the rest obtained from reference TRBV7-3 and TRBJ2-1, is as follows: GAGVSQTPSNKVTEKGKYVELRCDPISGHTALYWYRQSLGQGPEFLIYFQGTGAADDSGLPNDRFFAVRPEGSVSTLKIQRTERGDSAVYLCASSSLHGDEQFFGPGTRLTVL.

This chain connects TRBV27 to TRBJ2-7; 7 nucleotides agree with TRBD1. V gave up 3 bases and J gave up 6 bases; unmatched junction bases: 5. The CDR3 is made up of 13 amino acids. Germline V gene sequence: CDR1 MNHEY, CDR2 SMNVEV (reference sequence). The CDR3, as DNA: TGTGCCAGCAGTTTGGGACAGAGCAGCGAGCAGTACTTC. Translating gives CASSLGQSSEQYF.

The chain carries TRBV7-9 and TRBJ2-3, with 8 positions matching TRBD2. This CDR3 has 16 amino acids. The germline V gene encodes CDR1 SEHNR and CDR2 FQNEAQ (reference sequence). J gave up 4 bases and V 5 bases, and 11 bases lay outside the gene matches. CDR3 loop: CASSPRSGSDADTQYF. CDR3 nucleotide sequence: TGTGCCAGCAGCCCACGAAGCGGGAGTGATGCAGATACGCAGTATTTT.

The J gene is TRBJ2-1, the V gene TRBV30, with D hard to call. Germline CDR1 is GTSNPN and CDR2 is SVGIG (reference sequence). The CDR3 has 12 residues. V dropped 0 bases and J dropped 4 bases, with 4 bases sitting between them. The CDR3 reads CAWSVPYNEQFF. CDR3 DNA: TGTGCCTGGAGTGTCCCATACAATGAGCAGTTCTTC.